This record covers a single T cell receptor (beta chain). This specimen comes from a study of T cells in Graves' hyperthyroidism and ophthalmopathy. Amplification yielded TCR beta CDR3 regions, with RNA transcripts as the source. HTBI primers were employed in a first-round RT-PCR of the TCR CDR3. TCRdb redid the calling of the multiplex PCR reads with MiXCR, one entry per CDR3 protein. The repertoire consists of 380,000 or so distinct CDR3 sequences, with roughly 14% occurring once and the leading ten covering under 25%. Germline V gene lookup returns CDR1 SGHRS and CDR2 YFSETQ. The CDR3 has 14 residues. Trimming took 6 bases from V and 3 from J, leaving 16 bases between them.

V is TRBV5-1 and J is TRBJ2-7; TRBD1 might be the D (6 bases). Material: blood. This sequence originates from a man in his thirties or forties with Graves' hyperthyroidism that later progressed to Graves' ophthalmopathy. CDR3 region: CASTKPGQSYEQYF. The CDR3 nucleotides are TGCGCCAGCACCAAACCGGGACAAAGCTACGAGCAGTACTTC.